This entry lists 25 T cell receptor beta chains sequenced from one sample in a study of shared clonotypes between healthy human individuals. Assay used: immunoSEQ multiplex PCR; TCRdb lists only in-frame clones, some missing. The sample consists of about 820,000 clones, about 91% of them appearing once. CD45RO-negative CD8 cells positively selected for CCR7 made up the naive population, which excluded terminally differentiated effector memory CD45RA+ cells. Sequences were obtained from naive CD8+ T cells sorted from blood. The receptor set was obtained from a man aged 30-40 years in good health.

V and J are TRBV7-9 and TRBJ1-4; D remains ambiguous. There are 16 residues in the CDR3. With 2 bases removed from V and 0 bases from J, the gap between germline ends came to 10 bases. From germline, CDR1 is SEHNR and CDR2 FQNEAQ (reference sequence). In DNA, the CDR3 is TGTGCCAGCAGCTTAACCGCGGCGGCAACTAATGAAAAACTGTTTTTT. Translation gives CASSLTAAATNEKLFF.

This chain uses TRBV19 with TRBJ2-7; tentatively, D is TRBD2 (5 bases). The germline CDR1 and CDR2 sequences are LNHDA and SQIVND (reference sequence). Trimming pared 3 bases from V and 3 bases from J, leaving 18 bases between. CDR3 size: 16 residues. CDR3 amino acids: CASSIQDGWELYEQYF. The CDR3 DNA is TGTGCCAGTAGTATTCAGGACGGGTGGGAGCTCTACGAGCAGTACTTC.

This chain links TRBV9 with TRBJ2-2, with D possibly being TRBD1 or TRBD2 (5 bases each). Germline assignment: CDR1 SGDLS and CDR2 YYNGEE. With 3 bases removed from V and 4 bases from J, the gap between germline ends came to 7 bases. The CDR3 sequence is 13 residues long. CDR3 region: CASSGGSTGELFF. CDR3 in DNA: TGTGCCAGCAGCGGGGGGAGCACCGGGGAGCTGTTTTTT. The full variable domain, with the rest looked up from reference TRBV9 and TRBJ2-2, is DSGVTQTPKHLITATGQRVTLRCSPRSGDLSVYWYQQSLDQGLQFLIQYYNGEERAKGNILERFSAQQFPDLHSELNLSSLELGDSALYFCASSGGSTGELFFGEGSRLTVL.

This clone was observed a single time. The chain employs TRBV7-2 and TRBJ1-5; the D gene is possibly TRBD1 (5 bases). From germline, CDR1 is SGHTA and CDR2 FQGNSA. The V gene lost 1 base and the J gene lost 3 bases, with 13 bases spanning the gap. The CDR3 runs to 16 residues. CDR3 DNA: TGTGCCAGCAGCTTAGGGGCTCGGGGCTCCAATCAGCCCCAGCATTTT. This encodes CASSLGARGSNQPQHF.

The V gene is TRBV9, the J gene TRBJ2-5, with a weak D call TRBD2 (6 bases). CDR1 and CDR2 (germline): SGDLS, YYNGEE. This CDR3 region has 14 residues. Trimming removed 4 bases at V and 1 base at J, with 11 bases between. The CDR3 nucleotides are TGTGCCAGCAGCTCCGGGGGTGGCCAAGAGACCCAGTACTTC. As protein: CASSSGGGQETQYF. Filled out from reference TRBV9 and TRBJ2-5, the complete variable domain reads DSGVTQTPKHLITATGQRVTLRCSPRSGDLSVYWYQQSLDQGLQFLIQYYNGEERAKGNILERFSAQQFPDLHSELNLSSLELGDSALYFCASSSGGGQETQYFGPGTRLLVL.

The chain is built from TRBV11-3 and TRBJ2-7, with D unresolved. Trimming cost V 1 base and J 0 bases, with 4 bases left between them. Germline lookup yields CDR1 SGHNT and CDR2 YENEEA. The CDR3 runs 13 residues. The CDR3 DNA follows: TGTGCCAGCAGCTTAGGATACTCCTACGAGCAGTACTTC. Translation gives CASSLGYSYEQYF.

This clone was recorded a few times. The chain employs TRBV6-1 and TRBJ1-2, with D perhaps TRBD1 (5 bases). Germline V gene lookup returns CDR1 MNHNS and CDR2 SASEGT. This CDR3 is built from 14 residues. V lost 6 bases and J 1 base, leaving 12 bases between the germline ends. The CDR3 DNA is TGTGCCAGCAGAGCCCAGACAGTTAACTATGGCTACACCTTC. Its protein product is CASRAQTVNYGYTF.

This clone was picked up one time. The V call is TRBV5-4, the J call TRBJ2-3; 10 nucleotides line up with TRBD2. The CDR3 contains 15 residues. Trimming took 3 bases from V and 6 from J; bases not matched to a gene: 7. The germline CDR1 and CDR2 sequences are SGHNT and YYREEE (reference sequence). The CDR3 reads CASSSPGLAMDTQYF. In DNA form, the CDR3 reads TGTGCCAGCAGCTCGCCGGGACTAGCGATGGATACGCAGTATTTT.

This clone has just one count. CDR3 bases: TGCGCCAGCAGCCAAGTTGGTGTGGGGAGCAGGGAGGGTGAAGCTTTCTTT. Translated: CASSQVGVGSREGEAFF. The chain recombines TRBV4-1 with TRBJ1-1; the D gene is possibly TRBD1 (5 bases). V was shortened by 1 base and J by 7 bases, with 22 bases between the two germline ends. The CDR3 runs to 17 residues. Germline V gives CDR1 MGHRA, CDR2 YSYEKL.

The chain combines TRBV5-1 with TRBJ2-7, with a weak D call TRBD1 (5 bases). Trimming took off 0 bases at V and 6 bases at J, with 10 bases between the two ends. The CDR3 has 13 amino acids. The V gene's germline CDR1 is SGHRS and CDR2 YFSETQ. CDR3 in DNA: TGCGCCAGCAGCTTGGGGTTAGGGGCCGAGCAGTACTTC. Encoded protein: CASSLGLGAEQYF.

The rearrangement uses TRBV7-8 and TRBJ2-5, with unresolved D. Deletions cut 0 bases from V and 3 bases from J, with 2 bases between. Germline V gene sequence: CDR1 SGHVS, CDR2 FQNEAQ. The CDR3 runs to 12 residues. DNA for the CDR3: TGTGCCAGCAGCTTAGCCGAAGAGACCCAGTACTTC. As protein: CASSLAEETQYF.

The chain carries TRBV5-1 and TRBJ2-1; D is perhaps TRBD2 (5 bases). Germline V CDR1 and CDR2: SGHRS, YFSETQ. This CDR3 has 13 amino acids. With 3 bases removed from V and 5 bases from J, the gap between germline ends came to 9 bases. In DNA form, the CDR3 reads TGCGCCAGCAGCTCCGGACTGAACAATGAGCAGTTCTTC. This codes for CASSSGLNNEQFF.

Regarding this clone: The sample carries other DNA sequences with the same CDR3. CDR3 nucleotide sequence: TGTGCCAGCAGTTTATCCCGGGGGTACGGAAACACCATATATTTT. It specifies CASSLSRGYGNTIYF. This chain joins TRBV28 and TRBJ1-3; TRBD1 might be the D (5 bases). Trimming pared 1 base from V and 4 bases from J, leaving 11 bases between. CDR1 and CDR2 (germline): MDHEN, SYDVKM. The CDR3 has 15 residues.

CDR3 sequence (DNA): TGTGCCAGCAGTTTTAGGGGGTTTAGAACCGGGGAGCTGTTTTTT. Its protein product is CASSFRGFRTGELFF. The chain recombines TRBV28 with TRBJ2-2; possible D gene TRBD1, 6 bases. The germline V and J ends were trimmed by 3 bases and 5 bases, with 13 bases remaining between them. The CDR3 is 15 residues long. Germline CDR1 reads MDHEN; CDR2 reads SYDVKM.

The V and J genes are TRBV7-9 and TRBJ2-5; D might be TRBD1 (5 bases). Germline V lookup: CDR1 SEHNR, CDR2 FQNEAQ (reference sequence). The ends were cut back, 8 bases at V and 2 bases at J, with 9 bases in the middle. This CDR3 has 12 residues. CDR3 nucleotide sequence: TGTGCCAGCCAGGGCAGGCAAGAGACCCAGTACTTC. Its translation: CASQGRQETQYF.

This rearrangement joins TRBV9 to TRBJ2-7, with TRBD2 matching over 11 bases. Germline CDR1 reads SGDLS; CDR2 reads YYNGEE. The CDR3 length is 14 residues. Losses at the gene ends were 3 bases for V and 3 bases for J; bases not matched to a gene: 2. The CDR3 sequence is CASSEGLADYEQYF. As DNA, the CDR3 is TGTGCCAGCAGCGAGGGACTAGCGGACTACGAGCAGTACTTC. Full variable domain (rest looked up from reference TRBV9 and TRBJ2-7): DSGVTQTPKHLITATGQRVTLRCSPRSGDLSVYWYQQSLDQGLQFLIQYYNGEERAKGNILERFSAQQFPDLHSELNLSSLELGDSALYFCASSEGLADYEQYFGPGTRLTVT.

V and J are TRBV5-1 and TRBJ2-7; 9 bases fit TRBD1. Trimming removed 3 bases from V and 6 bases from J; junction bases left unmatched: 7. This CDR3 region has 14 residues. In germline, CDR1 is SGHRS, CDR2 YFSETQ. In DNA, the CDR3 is TGCGCCAGCAGCTCCACCGGGACAGGGACCGAGCAGTACTTC. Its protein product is CASSSTGTGTEQYF.

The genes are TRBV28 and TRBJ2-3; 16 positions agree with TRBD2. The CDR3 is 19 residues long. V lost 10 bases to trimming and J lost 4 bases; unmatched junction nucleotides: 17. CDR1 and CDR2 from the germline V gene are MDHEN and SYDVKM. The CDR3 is CATIMAGTSGRAVSDTQYF. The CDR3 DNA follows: TGTGCCACGATAATGGCCGGGACTAGCGGGAGGGCCGTATCAGATACGCAGTATTTT. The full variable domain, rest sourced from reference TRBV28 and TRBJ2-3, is DVKVTQSSRYLVKRTGEKVFLECVQDMDHENMFWYRQDPGLGLRLIYFSYDVKMKEKGDIPEGYSVSREKKERFSLILESASTNQTSMYLCATIMAGTSGRAVSDTQYFGPGTRLTVL.

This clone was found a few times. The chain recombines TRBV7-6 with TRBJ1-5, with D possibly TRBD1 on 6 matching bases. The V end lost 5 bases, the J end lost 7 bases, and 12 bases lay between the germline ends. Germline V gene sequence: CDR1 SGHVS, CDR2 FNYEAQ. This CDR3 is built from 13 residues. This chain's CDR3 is CASSATGYQPQHF. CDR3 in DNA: TGTGCCAGCAGCGCCACAGGGTACCAGCCCCAGCATTTT.

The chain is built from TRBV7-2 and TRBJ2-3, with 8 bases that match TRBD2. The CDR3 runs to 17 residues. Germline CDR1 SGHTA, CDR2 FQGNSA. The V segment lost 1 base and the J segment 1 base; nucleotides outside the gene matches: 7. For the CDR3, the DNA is TGTGCCAGCAGCTTAGAAGAGCGGGAGTACGGCACAGATACGCAGTATTTT. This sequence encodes CASSLEEREYGTDTQYF.

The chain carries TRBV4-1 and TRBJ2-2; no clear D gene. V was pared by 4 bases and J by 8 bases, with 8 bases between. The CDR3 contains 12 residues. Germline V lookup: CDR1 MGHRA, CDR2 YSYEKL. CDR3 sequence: CASSPTLGELFF. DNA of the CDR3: TGCGCCAGCAGCCCTACCTTGGGGGAGCTGTTTTTT.

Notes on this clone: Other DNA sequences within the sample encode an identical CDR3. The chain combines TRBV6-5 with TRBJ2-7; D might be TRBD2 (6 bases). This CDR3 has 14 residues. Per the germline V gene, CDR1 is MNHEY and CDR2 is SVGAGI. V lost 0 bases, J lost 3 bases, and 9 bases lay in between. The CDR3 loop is CASSYSGGSYEQYF. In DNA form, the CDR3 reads TGTGCCAGCAGTTACTCGGGGGGTAGCTACGAGCAGTACTTC.

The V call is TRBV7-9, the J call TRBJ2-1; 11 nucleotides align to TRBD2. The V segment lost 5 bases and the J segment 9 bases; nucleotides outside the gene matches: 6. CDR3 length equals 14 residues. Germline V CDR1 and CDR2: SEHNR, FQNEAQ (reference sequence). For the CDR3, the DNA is TGTGCCAGCAGCAGTACTAGCGGGAGAAGTGAGCAGTTCTTC. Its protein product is CASSSTSGRSEQFF.

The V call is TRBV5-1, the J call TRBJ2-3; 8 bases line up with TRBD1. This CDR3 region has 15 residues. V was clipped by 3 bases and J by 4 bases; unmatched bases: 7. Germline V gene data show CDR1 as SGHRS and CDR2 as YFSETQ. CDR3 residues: CASSSRQGSPDTQYF. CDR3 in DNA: TGCGCCAGCAGCTCAAGACAGGGGAGTCCAGATACGCAGTATTTT.

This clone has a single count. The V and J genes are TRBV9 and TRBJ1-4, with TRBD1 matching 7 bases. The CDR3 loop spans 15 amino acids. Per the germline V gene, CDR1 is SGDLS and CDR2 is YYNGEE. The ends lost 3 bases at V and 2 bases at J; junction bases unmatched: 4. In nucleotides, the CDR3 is TGTGCCAGCAGCGCCTCAGGGGGTACTAATGAAAAACTGTTTTTT. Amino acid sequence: CASSASGGTNEKLFF.